Listed below are T cell receptor beta chains from one sample, sequenced in a study of T cells in Graves' hyperthyroidism and ophthalmopathy. TCRdb ran MiXCR on the multiplex PCR reads and lists one entry per CDR3 protein. The table has 500,000 to 800,000 distinct CDR3 sequences, roughly 45% seen once. The material sequenced was peripheral blood or thyroid tissue (not recorded which). These receptors originate from an adult man with Graves' disease, either hyperthyroidism or ophthalmopathy (not recorded which). CDR3s include the opening cysteine and the closing phenylalanine or tryptophan. The D gene is left open where the match is weak. Not every row has a clone size; where given, it reads once, few, many or a size class.

v_call	j_call	clone_size	d_call	cdr3_nt	cdr3_aa
TRBV15	TRBJ1-4	many	TRBD1	TGTGCCACCAGCAGGACAGGGGCCCTAATAGAAGAAAAACTGTTTTTT	CATSRTGALIEEKLFF
TRBV24-1	TRBJ1-2	many	NA	TGTGCCACCAGTGACCCAGCATATGGCTACACCTTC	CATSDPAYGYTF
TRBV29-1	TRBJ1-4	once	TRBD1	TGCAGCGTTGTGCTCGACAGGGACGAAAAACTGTTTTTT	CSVVLDRDEKLFF
TRBV24-1	TRBJ1-1	NA	NA	TGTGCCACCAGGGGTTATACCACTGAAGCTTTCTTT	CATRGYTTEAFF
TRBV5-1	TRBJ1-6	few	NA	TGCGCCAGCAGCTTGAGGGGGGGGCGAGATTCACCCCTCCACTTT	CASSLRGGRDSPLHF
TRBV7-2	TRBJ1-6	many	NA	TGTGCCAGCAGCTTGGGGCAGGGCATCAATTCACCCCTCCACTTT	CASSLGQGINSPLHF
TRBV12-3/TRBV12-4	TRBJ1-1	few	NA	TGTGCCAGCAGCCCGACCGGGACCATGAACACTGAAGCTTTCTTT	CASSPTGTMNTEAFF
TRBV10-3	TRBJ1-2	few	NA	TGTGCCAGCAGTTTAAAGCGGGGAGACTATGGCTACACCTTC	CASSLKRGDYGYTF
TRBV7-2	TRBJ1-6	NA	TRBD1	TGTGCCTGGAGTGCGGGACAGGGACGGAATTCACCCCTCCACTTT	CAWSAGQGRNSPLHF
TRBV2	TRBJ1-3	many	NA	TGTGCCAGCAAATTAGGGGTTGGAAACACCATATATTTT	CASKLGVGNTIYF
TRBV7-3	TRBJ2-7	many	NA	TGTGCCAGCAGCCGTCCGGACACCTACGAGCAGTACTTC	CASSRPDTYEQYF
TRBV24-1	TRBJ1-5	many	NA	TGTGCCACCAGTGATCGAACTAATCAGCCCCAGCATTTT	CATSDRTNQPQHF
TRBV29-1	TRBJ1-1	many	NA	TGCAGCGTTGCGGGTAAGCTCCGCACGGAAGCTTTCTTT	CSVAGKLRTEAFF
TRBV7-8	TRBJ1-6	once	TRBD1	TGTGCCAGCAGCCCCCCGGACAGGGGCAACGAGGGCTTCTATAATTCACCCCTCCACTTT	CASSPPDRGNEGFYNSPLHF
TRBV29-1	TRBJ2-5	NA	TRBD1	TGCAGCGTTGGTGGAAAGGGCGGGACAGGGGTGGGGGAGACCCAGTACTTC	CSVGGKGGTGVGETQYF
TRBV7-8	TRBJ2-7	NA	NA	TGTGCCAGCAGTTACTACCTCGGGGGCTCCTACGAGCAGTACTTC	CASSYYLGGSYEQYF
TRBV20-1	TRBJ1-2	NA	TRBD1	TGCAGTGCCACCAGCAAGACGGGACAGGGTGGCTACACCTTC	CSATSKTGQGGYTF
TRBV12-3/TRBV12-4	TRBJ1-5	once	TRBD1	TGTGCCAGCAGTGAACAGGGGGTGTTTCGGCCCCAGCATTTT	CASSEQGVFRPQHF
TRBV2	TRBJ1-2	NA	TRBD1	TGTGCCAGCAGTGCGGGACAGCATAACTATGGCTACACCTTC	CASSAGQHNYGYTF
TRBV10-3	TRBJ2-5	NA	NA	TGTGCCAGCCTCGACAGTGGGGATTCGACCCAGTACTTC	CASLDSGDSTQYF
TRBV10-3	TRBJ2-2	NA	NA	TGTGCCATCAGTGTAAACAGGGCGGCCGGGGAGCTGTTTTTT	CAISVNRAAGELFF
TRBV29-1	TRBJ2-7	NA	NA	TGCAGCGTTCAAGCGGAGCAGGCCTACGAGCAGTACTTC	CSVQAEQAYEQYF
TRBV7-3	TRBJ1-5	few	NA	TGTGCCAGCAGTTCCAGGGACACAACAACAGTACACAATCAGCCCCAGCATTTT	CASSSRDTTTVHNQPQHF
TRBV19	TRBJ1-5	NA	NA	TGTGCCAGTAGTATTTCGGCGGCTAGCAATCAGCCCCAGCATTTT	CASSISAASNQPQHF
TRBV10-3	TRBJ2-5	NA	NA	TGTGCCACACAGGACGCGTATAGCAATCAGCCCCAGTACTTC	CATQDAYSNQPQYF